This entry lists 30 T cell receptor beta chains sequenced from one sample in a study of blood T cell repertoires in COVID-19. Profiled with immunoSEQ multiplex PCR; TCRdb holds only in-frame clones, not every one. The sample records around 250,000 clones, roughly four fifths being singletons. The material sequenced was PBMCs or T cells enriched from blood (not recorded which). Source of these receptors: a man between 40 and 49 years old who had recovered from COVID-19.

V gene TRBV7-9 combines with J gene TRBJ2-1, with 7 bases matching TRBD2. The trim removed 1 base at V and 7 bases at J, leaving 4 bases unmatched. Germline V gene data show CDR1 as SEHNR and CDR2 as FQNEAQ (reference sequence). The CDR3 extends over 14 amino acids. CDR3: CASSLVLGGNEQFF. The CDR3 nucleotides read TGTGCCAGCAGCTTAGTTTTGGGGGGGAATGAGCAGTTCTTC.

This clone was counted a few times. The chain is built from TRBV7-2 and TRBJ1-2; D is possibly TRBD1 (6 bases). The ends were cut back, 5 bases at V and 8 bases at J, with 15 bases in the middle. From germline, CDR1 is SGHTA and CDR2 FQGNSA. The CDR3 has 13 amino acids. CDR3 nucleotide sequence: TGTGCCAGCAGCCGGGACCCCGACAGGGGCTACACCTTC. Protein product: CASSRDPDRGYTF.

The chain employs TRBV4-1 and TRBJ2-5; D possibly corresponds to TRBD1 (5 bases). Trimming cost V 0 bases and J 1 base, with 12 bases left between them. This CDR3 has 16 amino acids. Germline V CDR1 and CDR2: MGHRA, YSYEKL. This CDR3 is CASSQEGRALQETQYF. For the CDR3, the DNA is TGCGCCAGCAGCCAAGAGGGCAGGGCCCTCCAAGAGACCCAGTACTTC.

V gene TRBV29-1 combines with J gene TRBJ2-1; 12 bases match TRBD2. The CDR3 loop spans 14 amino acids. In germline, CDR1 is SQVTM, CDR2 ANQGSEA. The trim removed 4 bases at V and 7 bases at J, leaving 5 bases unmatched. The CDR3 sequence is CSVVLAGGRNEQFF. CDR3 DNA sequence: TGCAGCGTTGTGCTAGCGGGGGGGCGTAATGAGCAGTTCTTC.

This clone showed up just once. The gene calls are TRBV6-5 and TRBJ2-3; tentative D call: TRBD1 (5 bases). CDR1 and CDR2 from the germline V gene are MNHEY and SVGAGI. CDR3 length equals 15 residues. V lost 3 bases to trimming and J lost 1 base, with 11 bases between them. The CDR3 nucleotides are TGTGCCAGCAGTTATACAGGTAGTCGCACAGATACGCAGTATTTT. It translates to CASSYTGSRTDTQYF.

This clone was counted between two and nine times. This chain joins TRBV5-1 and TRBJ2-7, with TRBD2 matching 10 bases. The CDR3 has 15 amino acids. Germline CDR1 reads SGHRS; CDR2 reads YFSETQ. J gave up 6 bases and V 2 bases, and 8 bases lay outside the gene matches. The CDR3 region has the DNA TGCGCCAGCAGCTTAACTAGCGGGATCGGCGGCGAGCAGTACTTC. Its translation: CASSLTSGIGGEQYF.

V and J are TRBV10-3 and TRBJ1-2; 7 bases agree with TRBD1. Germline V gives CDR1 ENHRY, CDR2 SYGVKD. Trimming at V came to 0 bases and at J to 5 bases, leaving 9 bases not matched to a gene. This CDR3 contains 16 residues. As DNA, the CDR3 is TGTGCCATCAGTGAGTCTTTAGCGACAGGGCAATATGGCTACACCTTC. It specifies CAISESLATGQYGYTF.

The J gene is TRBJ2-3, the V gene TRBV4-1, with TRBD2 as a possible D gene (6 bases). CDR3 length equals 17 residues. Trimming pared 0 bases from V and 2 bases from J, leaving 15 bases between. Germline loops: CDR1 MGHRA, CDR2 YSYEKL. The CDR3 sequence is CASSQDRRDRLTDTQYF. The CDR3 DNA is TGCGCCAGCAGCCAAGATAGGCGGGACCGGCTCACAGATACGCAGTATTTT.

Of note for this clone: Other DNA variants within this sample encode the same CDR3. CDR3 coding DNA: TGTGCCAGCAGCCTCGGACAGGGCAACTATGGCTACACCTTC. Its protein is CASSLGQGNYGYTF. This chain links TRBV28 with TRBJ1-2; 8 bases agree with TRBD1. The junction had 5 bases not matched to a gene; V was cut back by 6 bases and J by 2 bases. CDR1 MDHEN and CDR2 SYDVKM come from the germline V gene. The CDR3 extends over 14 amino acids.

The chain joins TRBV9 to TRBJ2-1; TRBD2 aligns across 11 bases. Germline CDR1 is SGDLS and CDR2 is YYNGEE. The CDR3 loop spans 15 amino acids. The junction had 5 bases not matched to a gene; V was cut back by 0 bases and J by 9 bases. CDR3 protein: CASSVVAGGRSEQFF. The CDR3, as DNA: TGTGCCAGCAGCGTAGTAGCGGGGGGGCGGAGTGAGCAGTTCTTC.

About this clone itself: The sample holds other DNA sequences that translate to the same CDR3. This chain links TRBV28 with TRBJ2-7, with 7 bases aligning to TRBD2. Germline loops: CDR1 MDHEN, CDR2 SYDVKM. J gave up 5 bases and V 2 bases, and 3 bases lay outside the gene matches. The CDR3 loop spans 13 amino acids. The chain's CDR3 is CASSLGGGDEQYF. The CDR3 nucleotides are TGTGCCAGCAGTTTAGGGGGAGGGGACGAGCAGTACTTC. The full variable domain, in which reference TRBV28 and TRBJ2-7 provide the parts outside the CDR3, is DVKVTQSSRYLVKRTGEKVFLECVQDMDHENMFWYRQDPGLGLRLIYFSYDVKMKEKGDIPEGYSVSREKKERFSLILESASTNQTSMYLCASSLGGGDEQYFGPGTRLTVT.

V is TRBV4-3 and J is TRBJ2-1; 10 positions agree with TRBD2. The CDR3 is 16 residues long. Germline trimming cut 4 bases from V and 3 bases from J; bases unmatched to any gene: 6. The germline gives CDR1 LGHNA, CDR2 YSLEER. CDR3 sequence: CASSPKAGGYYNEQFF. The CDR3 DNA reads TGCGCCAGCAGCCCAAAAGCGGGGGGGTACTACAATGAGCAGTTCTTC.

This clone occurred once. This sequence joins TRBV6-5 and TRBJ1-4, with 10 bases that match TRBD1. CDR1 is MNHEY and CDR2 is SVGAGI in the germline V gene. CDR3 length: 15 amino acids. With V trimmed by 2 bases and J by 7 bases, 4 bases remained unmatched. The CDR3 bases are TGTGCCAGCAGTTACCTCGGGACAGGGGTTGAAAAACTGTTTTTT. Encoded protein: CASSYLGTGVEKLFF.

This CDR3 is CATSRAAGHSTNEKLFF. The CDR3 DNA reads as TGTGCCACCAGCAGAGCCGCCGGACACTCAACTAATGAAAAACTGTTTTTT. V is TRBV15 and J is TRBJ1-4; maybe TRBD1 (5 bases). The germline gives CDR1 LNHNV, CDR2 YYDKDF (reference sequence). V was cut by 1 base and J by 0 bases, with 12 bases left in between. CDR3 length: 17 amino acids.

This sequence joins TRBV3-1 (or the pseudogene TRBV3-2) and TRBJ1-2, with D perhaps matching TRBD1 (5 bases). V was cut by 4 bases and J by 8 bases, with 23 bases left in between. CDR3 length: 16 residues. CDR1 is LGHDT and CDR2 is YNNKEL in the germline V gene (reference sequence). This CDR3 reads CASSPMDRDSRVGYTF. CDR3 nucleotide sequence: TGTGCCAGCAGCCCAATGGATCGGGACTCGAGAGTGGGCTACACCTTC.

The gene calls are TRBV12-3 or TRBV12-4 and TRBJ1-1; TRBD1 matches 7 bases. The CDR3 loop spans 13 amino acids. The V and J ends lost 1 base and 10 bases, in that order; junction bases with no gene match: 6. This chain's CDR3 is CASSLVGGSGAFF. The CDR3 region has the DNA TGTGCCAGCAGTTTAGTAGGGGGCTCGGGAGCTTTCTTT.

A few counts support this clone. The chain carries TRBV7-8 and TRBJ2-1; 7 positions agree with TRBD2. The CDR3 length is 16 residues. With V trimmed by 2 bases and J by 3 bases, 7 bases remained unmatched. Germline V gene data show CDR1 as SGHVS and CDR2 as FQNEAQ. The CDR3 bases are TGTGCCAGCAGCTTATTTGCGGGAGTGGTCTACAATGAGCAGTTCTTC. Translating gives CASSLFAGVVYNEQFF. Together with reference TRBV7-8 and TRBJ2-1, the CDR3 gives the full variable domain: GAGVSQSPRYKVAKRGQDVALRCDPISGHVSLFWYQQALGQGPEFLTYFQNEAQLDKSGLPSDRFFAERPEGSVSTLKIQRTQQEDSAVYLCASSLFAGVVYNEQFFGPGTRLTVL.

The rearrangement links TRBV4-2 to TRBJ2-6; D possibly corresponds to TRBD1 (5 bases). V dropped 6 bases and J dropped 0 bases, with 18 bases sitting between them. Germline CDR1 is LGHNA and CDR2 is YNFKEQ. The CDR3 covers 18 residues. The CDR3 DNA follows: TGTGCCAGCAGTATCAGGGTGGCGGACACCTCTGGGGCCAACGTCCTGACTTTC. Its protein is CASSIRVADTSGANVLTF.

The chain is built from TRBV24-1 and TRBJ2-3; weak D call: TRBD1 (6 bases). V was trimmed by 4 bases and J by 5 bases, leaving 12 bases between them. CDR3 size: 14 residues. CDR1 and CDR2 from the germline V gene are KGHDR and SFDVKD. The CDR3, as DNA: TGTGCCACCAGTGACCATAACAGGGTAGATACGCAGTATTTT. This codes for CATSDHNRVDTQYF.

The V gene is TRBV28, the J gene TRBJ2-1; 7 bases match TRBD1. Germline CDR1 and CDR2: MDHEN and SYDVKM. The CDR3 spans 13 residues. V shed 6 bases, J shed 5 bases, and the junction held 4 bases outside the gene matches. The CDR3 region has the DNA TGTGCCAGCAGCCCGGGACAGAACAATGAGCAGTTCTTC. This translates into CASSPGQNNEQFF.

This clone was observed a handful of times. This CDR3 reads CASRDSLYEQYF. As DNA, the CDR3 is TGCGCCAGCCGGGACAGCCTCTACGAGCAGTACTTC. V gene TRBV5-1 combines with J gene TRBJ2-7; 7 bases map to TRBD1. The CDR3 contains 12 residues. Trimming took 7 bases from V and 3 from J; bases not matched to a gene: 4. The V gene's germline CDR1 is SGHRS and CDR2 YFSETQ.

V usage is TRBV18 and J usage is TRBJ2-6; the D gene is possibly TRBD2 (6 bases). Trimming pared 2 bases from V and 1 base from J, leaving 9 bases between. Germline V gene sequence: CDR1 KGHSH, CDR2 LQKENI. This CDR3 has 16 amino acids. The CDR3 sequence: CASSPSGGSGANVLTF. The CDR3 DNA is TGTGCCAGCTCACCATCTGGAGGGTCTGGGGCCAACGTCCTGACTTTC.

This chain connects TRBV9 to TRBJ2-2; possible D gene TRBD1, 5 bases. The CDR3 covers 14 residues. The germline gives CDR1 SGDLS, CDR2 YYNGEE. Trimming took off 0 bases at V and 6 bases at J, with 9 bases between the two ends. The CDR3: CASSVAEQAGELFF. The DNA for the CDR3 is TGTGCCAGCAGCGTAGCGGAACAGGCCGGGGAGCTGTTTTTT. The whole variable domain, remainder taken from reference TRBV9 and TRBJ2-2, is DSGVTQTPKHLITATGQRVTLRCSPRSGDLSVYWYQQSLDQGLQFLIQYYNGEERAKGNILERFSAQQFPDLHSELNLSSLELGDSALYFCASSVAEQAGELFFGEGSRLTVL.

This chain connects TRBV5-1 to TRBJ2-1, with D tentatively TRBD2 (6 bases). Deletions cut 3 bases from V and 6 bases from J, with 19 bases between. This CDR3 has 16 residues. Per germline, CDR1 SGHRS and CDR2 YFSETQ. CDR3 nucleotides: TGCGCCAGCAGCTCGGGATTGGCGGGGAGAGTCAATGAGCAGTTCTTC. Translating it yields CASSSGLAGRVNEQFF.

J is TRBJ2-7 and V is TRBV6-5; 8 bases are shared with TRBD1. The length of the CDR3 is 14 residues. The germline V gene encodes CDR1 MNHEY and CDR2 SVGAGI. V was clipped by 4 bases and J by 5 bases; unmatched bases: 7. The CDR3 DNA reads as TGTGCCAGCAGTTCGACAGGGGCCAGGAACGAGCAGTACTTC. Its protein product is CASSSTGARNEQYF.

The V gene is TRBV11-2, the J gene TRBJ2-1, with a possible D match to TRBD2 (5 bases). This CDR3 is built from 13 residues. V was cut by 5 bases and J by 10 bases, with 15 bases left in between. From germline, CDR1 is SGHAT and CDR2 FQNNGV. The CDR3 region has the DNA TGTGCCAGCAGCGTAAGCCTGTCTAGCGAGCAGTTCTTC. Translated: CASSVSLSSEQFF.

V is TRBV11-2 and J is TRBJ2-3; 9 nucleotides line up with TRBD2. The CDR3 runs to 15 residues. Germline V CDR1 and CDR2: SGHAT, FQNNGV. J lost 7 bases, V lost 5 bases, and 10 bases had no gene match. The CDR3 spells CASSTLAGDMNTQYF. The CDR3 region has the DNA TGTGCCAGCAGCACCTTAGCGGGAGATATGAATACGCAGTATTTT.

The J gene is TRBJ1-5, the V gene TRBV4-1, with a possible D match to TRBD1 (6 bases). CDR3 length equals 16 residues. The germline CDR1 and CDR2 sequences are MGHRA and YSYEKL. Trimming removed 2 bases from V and 6 bases from J, with 17 bases in between. CDR3 sequence reads: CASSQLSGGGGQPQHF. The CDR3 DNA is TGCGCCAGCAGCCAATTATCGGGCGGGGGCGGTCAGCCCCAGCATTTT.

The chain carries TRBV5-1 and TRBJ2-2; perhaps TRBD2 as D (5 bases). The CDR3 covers 15 residues. Trimming took off 2 bases at V and 1 base at J, with 9 bases between the two ends. The V gene's germline CDR1 is SGHRS and CDR2 YFSETQ. The DNA for the CDR3 is TGCGCCAGCAGCTTTTGGGAGTTGAACACCGGGGAGCTGTTTTTT. It encodes CASSFWELNTGELFF.

The chain combines TRBV5-8 with TRBJ1-1, with D perhaps TRBD1 (5 bases). V was clipped by 4 bases and J by 1 base, with 8 bases between them. In germline, CDR1 is SGHTS, CDR2 YDEGEE. The CDR3 totals 13 residues. CDR3 bases: TGTGCCAGCAGCAACACAGGGAACACTGAAGCTTTCTTT. It translates to CASSNTGNTEAFF.